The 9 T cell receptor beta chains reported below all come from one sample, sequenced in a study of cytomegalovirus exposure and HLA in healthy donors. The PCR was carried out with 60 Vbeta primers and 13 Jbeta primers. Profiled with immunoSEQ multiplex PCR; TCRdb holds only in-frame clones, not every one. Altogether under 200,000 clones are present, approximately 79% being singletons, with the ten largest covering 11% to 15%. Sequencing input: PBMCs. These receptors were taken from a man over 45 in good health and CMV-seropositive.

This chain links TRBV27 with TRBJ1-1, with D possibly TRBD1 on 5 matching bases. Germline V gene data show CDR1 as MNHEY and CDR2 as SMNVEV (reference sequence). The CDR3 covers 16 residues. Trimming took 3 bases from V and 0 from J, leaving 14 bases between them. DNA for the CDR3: TGTGCCAGCAGTTTGGCGTCAGGGTACCTGAACACTGAAGCTTTCTTT. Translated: CASSLASGYLNTEAFF.

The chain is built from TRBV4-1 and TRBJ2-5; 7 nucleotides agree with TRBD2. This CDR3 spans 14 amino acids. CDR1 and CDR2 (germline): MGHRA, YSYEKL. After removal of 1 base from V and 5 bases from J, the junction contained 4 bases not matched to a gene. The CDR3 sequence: CASSQGAGKETQYF. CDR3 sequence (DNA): TGCGCCAGCAGCCAAGGAGCGGGGAAGGAGACCCAGTACTTC.

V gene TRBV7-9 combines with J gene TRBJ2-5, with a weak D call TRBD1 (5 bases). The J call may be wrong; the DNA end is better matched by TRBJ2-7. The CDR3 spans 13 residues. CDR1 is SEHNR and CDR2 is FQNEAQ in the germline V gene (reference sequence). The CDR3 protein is CASSLTRDYEQYF. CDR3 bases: TGTGCCAGCAGCTTAACCAGGGATTACGAGCAGTACTTC.

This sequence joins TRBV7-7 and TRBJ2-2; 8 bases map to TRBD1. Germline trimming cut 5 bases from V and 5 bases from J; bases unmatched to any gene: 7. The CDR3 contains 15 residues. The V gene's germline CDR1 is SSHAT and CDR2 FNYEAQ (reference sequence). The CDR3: CASSEKTGGTGELFF. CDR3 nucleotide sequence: TGTGCCAGCAGCGAGAAAACAGGGGGAACCGGGGAGCTGTTTTTT.

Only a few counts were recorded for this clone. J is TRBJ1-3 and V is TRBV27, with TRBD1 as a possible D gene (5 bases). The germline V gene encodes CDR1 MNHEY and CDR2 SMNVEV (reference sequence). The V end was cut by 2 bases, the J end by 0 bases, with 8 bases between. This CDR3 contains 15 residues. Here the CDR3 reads CASSLAGNSGNTIYF. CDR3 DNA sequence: TGTGCCAGCAGTTTAGCAGGGAACTCTGGAAACACCATATATTTT.

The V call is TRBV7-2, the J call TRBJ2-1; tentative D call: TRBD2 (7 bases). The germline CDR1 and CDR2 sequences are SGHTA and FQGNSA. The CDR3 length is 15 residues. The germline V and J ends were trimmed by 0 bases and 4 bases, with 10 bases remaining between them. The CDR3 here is CASSLAGGPYNEQFF. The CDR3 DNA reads TGTGCCAGCAGCTTAGCGGGGGGGCCTTACAATGAGCAGTTCTTC.

CDR3 sequence: CASTGNEQYF. The CDR3 DNA sequence: TGTGCCAGCACAGGGAACGAGCAGTACTTC. The chain employs TRBV6-1 and TRBJ2-7, with D perhaps TRBD1 (5 bases). CDR3 size: 10 residues. Deletions cut 7 bases from V and 5 bases from J, with 6 bases between. Germline assignment: CDR1 MNHNS and CDR2 SASEGT.

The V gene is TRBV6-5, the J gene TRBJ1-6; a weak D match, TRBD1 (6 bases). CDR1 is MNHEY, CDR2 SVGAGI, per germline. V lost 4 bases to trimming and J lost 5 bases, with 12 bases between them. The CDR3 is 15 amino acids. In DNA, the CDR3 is TGTGCCAGCAGTTGGTCACAGGGAGATAATTCACCCCTCCACTTT. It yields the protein CASSWSQGDNSPLHF.

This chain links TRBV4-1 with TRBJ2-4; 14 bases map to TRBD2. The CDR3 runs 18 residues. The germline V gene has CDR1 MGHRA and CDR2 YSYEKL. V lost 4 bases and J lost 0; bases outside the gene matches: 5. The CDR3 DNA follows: TGCGCCAGCAGCCGCGGACTAGCGGGGGGTCTAGCCAAAAACATTCAGTACTTC. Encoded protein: CASSRGLAGGLAKNIQYF.